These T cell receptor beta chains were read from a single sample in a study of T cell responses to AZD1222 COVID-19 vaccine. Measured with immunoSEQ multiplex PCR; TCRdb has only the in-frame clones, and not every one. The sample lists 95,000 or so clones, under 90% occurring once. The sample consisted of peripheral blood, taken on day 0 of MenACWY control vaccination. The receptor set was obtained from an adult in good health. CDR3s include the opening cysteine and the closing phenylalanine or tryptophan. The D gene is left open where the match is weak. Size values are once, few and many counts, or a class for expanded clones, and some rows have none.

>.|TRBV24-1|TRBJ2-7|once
TGTGCCACCAGTGATGCGACCTACGAGCAGTACTTC
CATSDATYEQYF
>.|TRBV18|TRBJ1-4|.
TGTGCCAGCTCACCAAGGGGACTGATTAATGAAAAACTGTTTTTT
CASSPRGLINEKLFF
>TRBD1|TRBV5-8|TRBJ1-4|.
TGTGCCAGCAGCCAAGGGACAGCACCAACTAATGAAAAACTGTTTTTT
CASSQGTAPTNEKLFF
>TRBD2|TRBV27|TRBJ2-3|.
TGTGCCAGCAGTCCGGGCTGGGGGACTAGTTTATTAAATACGCAGTATTTT
CASSPGWGTSLLNTQYF
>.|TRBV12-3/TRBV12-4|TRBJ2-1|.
TGTGCCAGCAGTTTTTCGCATGAGCAGTTCTTC
CASSFSHEQFF
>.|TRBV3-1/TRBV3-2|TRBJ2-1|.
TGTGCCAGCAGCCAAGATGTGCCTATTGTGGCTAATGAGCAGTTCTTC
CASSQDVPIVANEQFF
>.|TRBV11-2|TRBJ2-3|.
TGTGCCAGCAGCCCCCTGCTGGGAGATACGCAGTATTTT
CASSPLLGDTQYF
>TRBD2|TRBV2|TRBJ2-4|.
TGTGCCAGCAGTGAAGCGAGACTAGCGGGCAAAAACATTCAGTACTTC
CASSEARLAGKNIQYF
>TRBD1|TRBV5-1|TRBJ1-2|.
TGCGCCAGCAGCTTGACCACGACAGGGAGACAGGGCTACACCTTC
CASSLTTTGRQGYTF
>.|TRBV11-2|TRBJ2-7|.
TGTGCCAGCAGCCCCGACAGGATCAACTACGAGCAGTACTTC
CASSPDRINYEQYF
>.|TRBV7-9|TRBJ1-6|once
TGTGCCAGCAGCCCCCGTACGCGCAATTCACCCCTCCACTTT
CASSPRTRNSPLHF
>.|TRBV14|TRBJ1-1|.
TGTGCCAGCAGCGCACCCGGGCGCAACACTGAAGCTTTCTTT
CASSAPGRNTEAFF
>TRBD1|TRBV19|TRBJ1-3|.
TGTGCCAGTAGTATTTGGGACAGTGCTGGAAACACCATATATTTT
CASSIWDSAGNTIYF
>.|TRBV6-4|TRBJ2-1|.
TGTGCCAGCAGTGACGGATCGAGAGAGACGTATGAGCAGTTCTTC
CASSDGSRETYEQFF
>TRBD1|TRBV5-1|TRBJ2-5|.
TGCGCCAGCAGCCTAACAGGGGCAGAGACCCAGTACTTC
CASSLTGAETQYF
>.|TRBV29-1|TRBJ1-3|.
TGCAGCGTTTTAGTCAGCCTGGGAAACACCATATATTTT
CSVLVSLGNTIYF
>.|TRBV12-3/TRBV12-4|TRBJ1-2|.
TGTGCCAGCAGTTTTGGAGCTAACTATGGCTACACCTTC
CASSFGANYGYTF
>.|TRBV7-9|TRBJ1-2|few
TGTGCCAGCAGCTTAGGGCAGGGTGGCTACACCTTC
CASSLGQGGYTF
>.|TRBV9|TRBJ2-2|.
TGTGCCAGCAGCGTATGGCAGGGGAACACCGGGGAGCTGTTTTTT
CASSVWQGNTGELFF
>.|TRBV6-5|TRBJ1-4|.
TGTGCCAGCAGTCTTCGACAAGCCCGGAATGAAAAACTGTTTTTT
CASSLRQARNEKLFF
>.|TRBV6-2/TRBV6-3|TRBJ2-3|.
TGTGCCAGCAGTCCCAACGGGCTAGAGTTTACAGATACGCAGTATTTT
CASSPNGLEFTDTQYF
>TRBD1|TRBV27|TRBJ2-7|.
TGTGCCAGCAGTTCGGGGACAGAGCTGGGGCAGTACTTC
CASSSGTELGQYF
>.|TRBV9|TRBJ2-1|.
TGTGCCAGCAGCGTAGGAGGGATCCATGAGCAGTTCTTC
CASSVGGIHEQFF
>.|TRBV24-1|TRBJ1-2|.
TGTGCCACCAGTGACCGCAGGTCCCAGGGCTACACCTTC
CATSDRRSQGYTF
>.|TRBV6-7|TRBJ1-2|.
TGTGCCAGCAGTCGGCCAGAGGACCGCTTCTATGGCTACACCTTC
CASSRPEDRFYGYTF
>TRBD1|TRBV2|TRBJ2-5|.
TGTGCCAGCAGTTATACAGGGGGCCAAGAGACCCAGTACTTC
CASSYTGGQETQYF
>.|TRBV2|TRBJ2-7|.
TGTGCCAGCAGTGAAGCACAAACCGAACAGGGCTACGAGCAGTACTTC
CASSEAQTEQGYEQYF
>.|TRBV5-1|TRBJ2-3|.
TGCGCCAGCTATCGCTCCCCCACAGATACGCAGTATTTT
CASYRSPTDTQYF
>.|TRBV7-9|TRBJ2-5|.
TGTGCCAGCAGCTTAATCACAGGCCTCCAAGAGACCCAGTACTTC
CASSLITGLQETQYF
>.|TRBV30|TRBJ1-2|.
TGTGCCTGGAGTCCGGGGTCAGGAAACTATGGCTACACCTTC
CAWSPGSGNYGYTF
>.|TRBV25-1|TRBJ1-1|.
TGTGCCAGCAGCACTACATGGGAAGCTTTCTTT
CASSTTWEAFF
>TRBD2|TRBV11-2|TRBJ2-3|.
TGTGCCAGCAGCTTCGCAGCGGGGGCTGGAGATACGCAGTATTTT
CASSFAAGAGDTQYF
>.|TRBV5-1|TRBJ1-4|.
TGCGCCAGCAGCTTGGTGGCAGGGCGCGGTGAAAAACTGTTTTTT
CASSLVAGRGEKLFF
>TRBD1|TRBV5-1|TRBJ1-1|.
TGCGCCGGGAGTTCAGGGACAGGCGGATCTGAAGCTTTCTTT
CAGSSGTGGSEAFF
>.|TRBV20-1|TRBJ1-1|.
TGCAGTGCTAGTCGCGGGACCGGCTGGGATGCTTTCTTT
CSASRGTGWDAFF
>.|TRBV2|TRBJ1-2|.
TGTGCCAGCAGGGAGGACACTAACTATGGCTACACCTTC
CASREDTNYGYTF
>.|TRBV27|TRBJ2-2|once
TGTGCCAGCAGTTACGCAGCGACCACCGGGGAGCTGTTTTTT
CASSYAATTGELFF
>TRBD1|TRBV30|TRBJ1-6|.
TGTGCCTGGAGCCCGGGGACAGAAAATTCACCCCTCCACTTT
CAWSPGTENSPLHF
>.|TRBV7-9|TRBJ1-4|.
TGTGCCAGCAGTCGTGACGCAATTAATGAAAAACTGTTTTTT
CASSRDAINEKLFF
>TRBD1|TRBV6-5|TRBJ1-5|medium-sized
TGTGCCAGCAGCCTGACAGGGGCTAATCAGCCCCAGCATTTT
CASSLTGANQPQHF
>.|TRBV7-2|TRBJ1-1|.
TGTGCCAGCAGCCCCCGGAGGGGGGTGAACACTGAAGCTTTCTTT
CASSPRRGVNTEAFF
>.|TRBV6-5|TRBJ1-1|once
TGTGCCAGCAGGTTTAATCTGAACACTGAAGCTTTCTTT
CASRFNLNTEAFF
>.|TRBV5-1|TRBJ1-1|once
TGCGCCAGCAGCTTGGAGGGGCTGCCGAACACTGAAGCTTTCTTT
CASSLEGLPNTEAFF
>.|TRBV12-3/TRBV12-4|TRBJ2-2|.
TGTGCCAGCAGACCACAGGGCACCGGGGAGCTGTTTTTT
CASRPQGTGELFF
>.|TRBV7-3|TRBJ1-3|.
TGTGCCAGCAGCTTAACTTGGGGAAACACCATATATTTT
CASSLTWGNTIYF